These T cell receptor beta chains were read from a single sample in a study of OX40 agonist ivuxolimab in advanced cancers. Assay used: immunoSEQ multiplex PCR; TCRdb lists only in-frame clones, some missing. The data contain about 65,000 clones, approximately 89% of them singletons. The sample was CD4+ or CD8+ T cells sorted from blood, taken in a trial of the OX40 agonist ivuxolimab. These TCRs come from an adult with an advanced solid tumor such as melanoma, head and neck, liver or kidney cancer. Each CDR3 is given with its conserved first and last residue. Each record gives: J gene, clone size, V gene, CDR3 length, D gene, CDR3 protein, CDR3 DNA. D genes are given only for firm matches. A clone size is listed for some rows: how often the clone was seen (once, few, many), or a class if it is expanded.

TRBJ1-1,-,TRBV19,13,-,CASSNSRNTEAFF,TGTGCCAGTAGTAATTCGAGGAACACTGAAGCTTTCTTT
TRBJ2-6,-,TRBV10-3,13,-,CAIQSSGANVLTF,TGTGCCATCCAGAGCTCTGGGGCCAACGTCCTGACTTTC
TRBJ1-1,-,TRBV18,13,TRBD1,CASSPTGGTEAFF,TGTGCCAGCTCACCCACAGGGGGCACTGAAGCTTTCTTT
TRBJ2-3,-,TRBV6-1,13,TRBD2,CASRGGFGDTQYF,TGTGCCAGCAGGGGGGGGTTCGGAGATACGCAGTATTTT
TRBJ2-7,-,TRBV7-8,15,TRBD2,CASSMGSGGVFEQYF,TGTGCCAGCAGCATGGGTAGCGGGGGGGTTTTCGAGCAGTACTTC
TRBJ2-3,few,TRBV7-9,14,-,CASSPRGGAGTQYF,TGTGCCAGCAGCCCCCGGGGCGGGGCCGGTACGCAGTATTTT
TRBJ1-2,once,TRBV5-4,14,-,CASSIRGRAYGYTF,TGTGCCAGCAGCATCCGGGGCAGGGCATATGGCTACACCTTC
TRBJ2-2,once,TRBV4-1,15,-,CASSQGGTGTGELFF,TGCGCCAGCAGCCAAGGAGGGACGGGGACCGGGGAGCTGTTTTTT
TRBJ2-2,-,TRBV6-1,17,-,CASSEWEQVSWAGELFF,TGTGCCAGCAGTGAGTGGGAACAGGTGAGTTGGGCCGGGGAGCTGTTTTTT
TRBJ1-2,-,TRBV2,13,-,CASSPGRNYGYTF,TGTGCCAGCAGTCCGGGACGGAACTATGGCTACACCTTC
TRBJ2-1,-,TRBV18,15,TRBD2,CASSLGLAGSNEQFF,TGTGCCAGCTCATTGGGACTAGCGGGGTCGAATGAGCAGTTCTTC
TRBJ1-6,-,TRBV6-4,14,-,CASSETGYNSPLHF,TGTGCCAGCAGTGAGACAGGCTATAATTCACCCCTCCACTTT
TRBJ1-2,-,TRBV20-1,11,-,CSAPQNYGYTF,TGCAGTGCCCCCCAGAACTATGGCTACACCTTC
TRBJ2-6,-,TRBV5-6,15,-,CASSKAGLGANVLTF,TGTGCCAGCAGCAAGGCCGGATTGGGGGCCAACGTCCTGACTTTC
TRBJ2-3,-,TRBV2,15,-,CASAPPRDRTPTQYF,TGTGCCAGTGCCCCCCCTCGGGATCGAACTCCTACGCAGTATTTT
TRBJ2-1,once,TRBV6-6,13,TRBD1,CASKGQGVNEQFF,TGTGCCAGCAAGGGACAGGGTGTGAATGAGCAGTTCTTC
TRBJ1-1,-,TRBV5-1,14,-,CASRRDLEGTEAFF,TGCGCCAGCAGGCGGGACCTCGAGGGCACTGAAGCTTTCTTT
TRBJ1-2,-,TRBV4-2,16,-,CASSHSAAAKHYGYTF,TGTGCCAGCAGCCACTCAGCGGCAGCGAAACACTATGGCTACACCTTC
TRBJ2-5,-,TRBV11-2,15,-,CASSLDSGGRETQYF,TGTGCCAGCAGCTTAGATTCGGGGGGCCGAGAGACCCAGTACTTC
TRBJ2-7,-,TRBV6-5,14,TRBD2,CAGGTSGVSYEQYF,TGTGCCGGTGGGACTAGCGGGGTCTCCTACGAGCAGTACTTC
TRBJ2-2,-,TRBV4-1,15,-,CASSLGLSNTGELFF,TGCGCCAGCAGCCTGGGACTTTCAAACACCGGGGAGCTGTTTTTT
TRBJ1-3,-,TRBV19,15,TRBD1,CASTPGGAKGNTIYF,TGTGCCAGTACCCCAGGGGGCGCGAAAGGAAACACCATATATTTT
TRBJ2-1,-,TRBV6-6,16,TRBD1,CASSYGTGASVHEQFF,TGTGCCAGCAGTTACGGGACAGGGGCCAGCGTGCATGAGCAGTTCTTC
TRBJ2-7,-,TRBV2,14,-,CASSEQGGPYEQYF,TGTGCCAGCAGTGAACAGGGGGGACCCTACGAGCAGTACTTC
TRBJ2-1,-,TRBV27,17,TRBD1,CASSLSGRGQGAYEQFF,TGTGCCAGCAGTTTATCGGGGAGGGGACAGGGGGCCTATGAGCAGTTCTTC
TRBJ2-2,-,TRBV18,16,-,CASSPRWDHNTGELFF,TGTGCCAGCTCACCACGCTGGGACCACAACACCGGGGAGCTGTTTTTT
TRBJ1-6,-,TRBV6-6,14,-,CASSRGGGNSPLHF,TGTGCCAGCAGTAGGGGCGGGGGGAATTCACCCCTCCACTTT
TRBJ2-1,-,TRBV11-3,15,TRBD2,CASSLEWTGGNEQFF,TGTGCCAGCAGCTTAGAGTGGACGGGGGGCAATGAGCAGTTCTTC
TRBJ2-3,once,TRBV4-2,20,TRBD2,CASSQDLASGGAVGADTQYF,TGTGCCAGCAGCCAAGATCTGGCTAGCGGGGGGGCCGTTGGTGCAGATACGCAGTATTTT
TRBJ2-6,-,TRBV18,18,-,CASSQIDRVGAGANVLTF,-
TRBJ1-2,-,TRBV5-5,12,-,CASSLTDYGYTF,TGTGCCAGCAGCTTGACAGACTATGGCTACACCTTC
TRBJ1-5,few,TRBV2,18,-,CASSERAGDRIIFQPQHF,TGTGCCAGCAGTGAACGGGCAGGGGACCGAATTATTTTCCAGCCCCAGCATTTT
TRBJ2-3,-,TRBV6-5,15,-,CASSYSGGGTDTQYF,TGTGCCAGCAGTTACTCAGGGGGAGGTACAGATACGCAGTATTTT
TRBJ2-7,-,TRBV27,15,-,CASSLESGRAYEQYF,TGTGCCAGCAGTTTAGAAAGCGGACGCGCCTACGAGCAGTACTTC
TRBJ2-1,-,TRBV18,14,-,CASSPQGGYNEQFF,TGTGCCAGCTCACCTCAAGGGGGGTACAATGAGCAGTTCTTC
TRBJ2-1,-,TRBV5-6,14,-,CASSLNGGRLEQFF,TGTGCCAGCAGCTTGAATGGGGGGCGGTTGGAGCAGTTCTTC
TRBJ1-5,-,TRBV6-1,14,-,CASTQGGGNQPQHF,TGTGCCAGCACCCAGGGTGGGGGCAATCAGCCCCAGCATTTT
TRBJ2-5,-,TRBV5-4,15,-,CASSPTLGPQETQYF,TGCGCCAGCAGCCCCACGCTGGGGCCCCAAGAGACCCAGTACTTC
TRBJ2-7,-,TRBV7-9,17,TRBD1,CASSSTGTGAYSYEQYF,TGTGCCAGCAGCTCCACCGGGACAGGGGCCTATTCCTACGAGCAGTACTTC
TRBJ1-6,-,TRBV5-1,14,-,CASSLSPEVSPLHF,TGCGCCAGCAGCCTCTCCCCCGAGGTCTCACCCCTCCACTTT
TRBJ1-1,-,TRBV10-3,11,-,CAIIRGTEAFF,TGTGCCATAATAAGGGGCACTGAAGCTTTCTTT
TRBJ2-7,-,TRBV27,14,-,CASSPRGGGYEQYF,TGTGCCAGCAGCCCAAGGGGGGGCGGGTACGAGCAGTACTTC
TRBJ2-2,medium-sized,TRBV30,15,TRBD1,CAWRAGTGGPGELFF,TGTGCCTGGAGGGCCGGGACAGGGGGCCCCGGGGAGCTGTTTTTT
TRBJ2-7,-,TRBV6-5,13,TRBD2,CASRPGLAYEQYF,TGTGCCAGCAGACCGGGACTAGCCTACGAGCAGTACTTC
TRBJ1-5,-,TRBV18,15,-,CASSPSTGSGQPQHF,TGTGCCAGCTCACCCTCCACAGGGTCGGGCCAGCCCCAGCATTTT
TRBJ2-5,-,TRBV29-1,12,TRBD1,CSVGQGQETQYF,TGCAGCGTGGGACAGGGACAAGAGACCCAGTACTTC
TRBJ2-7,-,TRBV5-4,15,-,CASSLFGGGSGEQYF,TGTGCCAGCAGCTTGTTCGGCGGGGGCTCCGGCGAGCAGTACTTC
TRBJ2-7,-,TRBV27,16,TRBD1,CASKISGTAISYEQYF,TGTGCCAGCAAAATTTCCGGGACAGCCATCTCCTACGAGCAGTACTTC
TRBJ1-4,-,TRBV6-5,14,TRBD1,CASSRTGGGEKLFF,TGTGCCAGCAGCCGAACAGGGGGCGGAGAAAAACTGTTTTTT
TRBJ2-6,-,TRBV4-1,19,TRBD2,CASSPFSSGGATGANVLTF,TGCGCCAGCAGCCCTTTTTCTAGCGGGGGGGCTACAGGGGCCAACGTCCTGACTTTC
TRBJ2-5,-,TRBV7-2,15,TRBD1,CASSLVQGAGETQYF,TGTGCCAGCAGCTTAGTTCAGGGGGCAGGAGAGACCCAGTACTTC
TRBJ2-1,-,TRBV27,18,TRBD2,CASSLSTLAGATYNEQFF,TGTGCCAGCAGTCTATCTACCTTAGCGGGGGCAACCTACAATGAGCAGTTCTTC
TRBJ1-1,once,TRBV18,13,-,CASSQGQGTEAFF,TGTGCCAGCTCGCAGGGTCAGGGCACTGAAGCTTTCTTT
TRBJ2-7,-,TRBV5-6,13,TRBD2,CASSFLFGGVQYF,TGTGCCAGCAGCTTCTTATTCGGGGGGGTGCAGTACTTC
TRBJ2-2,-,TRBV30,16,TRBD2,CAWKVAGGPNTGELFF,TGTGCCTGGAAAGTAGCGGGGGGTCCGAACACCGGGGAGCTGTTTTTT
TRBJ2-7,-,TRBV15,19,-,CATSRDRKGVRNNNYEQYF,TGTGCCACCAGCAGAGATAGGAAGGGGGTACGAAACAACAACTACGAGCAGTACTTC
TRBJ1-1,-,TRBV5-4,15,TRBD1,CASSWSQGANTEAFF,TGTGCCAGCAGCTGGAGTCAGGGGGCGAACACTGAAGCTTTCTTT
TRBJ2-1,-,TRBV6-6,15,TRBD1,CASSDGDRANNEQFF,TGTGCCAGCAGCGATGGGGACAGGGCCAACAATGAGCAGTTCTTC